Listed below are T cell receptor beta chains from one sample, sequenced in a study of T-cell reconstitution after alpha-beta-depleted transplantation in children. TCRdb fed the PCR reads into MiXCR, producing one record per CDR3 protein. The table shows hundreds of thousands of distinct CDR3 sequences, with around 16% occurring only once. The sample consisted of PBMCs, mostly from graft donor cells, taken 360 days after TCRalphabeta/CD19-depleted stem cell transplant. The receptors were gathered from a boy under two years old who had a stem cell transplant for Wiskott-Aldrich syndrome, so the T cells may come from the graft donor. Both conserved end residues are part of each CDR3. D genes are given only for firm matches. Some rows have no size entry. The others give once, few or many, or a class for an expanded clone.

j_call clone_size v_call d_call cdr3_aa cdr3_nt
TRBJ2-7 - TRBV5-1 TRBD2 CASSLGTSGSLWLHEQCF TGCGCCAGCAGCTTGGGGACTAGCGGGAGTTTATGGTTACACGAGCAGTGCTTC
TRBJ2-2 - TRBV4-3 - CASSQTFTGELFF TGCGCCAGCAGCCAAACCTTCACCGGGGAGCTGTTTTTT
TRBJ1-4 - TRBV5-1 TRBD1 CASTRGQGDEKLFF TGCGCCAGCACCAGGGGACAGGGGGACGAAAAACTGTTTTTT
TRBJ2-6 - TRBV5-1 TRBD1 CASSLTGGVGANVLTF TGCGCCAGCAGCTTAACAGGGGGCGTGGGGGCCAACGTCCTGACTTTC
TRBJ2-1 few TRBV5-1 TRBD1 CASSFTPQQGVVQFF TGCGCCAGCAGCTTCACACCCCAACAGGGGGTTGTGCAGTTCTTC
TRBJ2-4 many TRBV15 - CATSRDPSALAKNIQYF TGTGCCACCAGCAGAGATCCCAGCGCTCTAGCCAAAAACATTCAGTACTTC
TRBJ2-4 - TRBV11-1 - CASSLEGIAKNIQYF TGTGCCAGCAGCTTAGAAGGGATAGCCAAAAACATTCAGTACTTC
TRBJ1-5 - TRBV2 - CASSGGRIVAQPQHF TGTGCCAGCAGTGGGGGGAGGATAGTAGCTCAGCCCCAGCATTTT
TRBJ1-1 - TRBV20-1 TRBD1 CSATGTGGAHTEAFF TGCAGTGCTACCGGGACAGGGGGCGCACACACTGAAGCTTTCTTT
TRBJ2-1 - TRBV24-1 - CATSPGLDEQFF TGTGCCACCTCGCCGGGGTTAGATGAGCAGTTCTTC
TRBJ2-1 many TRBV12-3/TRBV12-4 TRBD1 CASSPGTGGGEQFF TGTGCCAGCAGTCCGGGGACAGGGGGAGGCGAGCAGTTCTTC
TRBJ1-1 many TRBV12-3/TRBV12-4 - CASSFLGRSTEAFF TGTGCCAGCAGTTTTCTAGGTAGGAGCACTGAAGCTTTCTTT
TRBJ2-7 few TRBV3-1 - CASSQGTVSYEQYF TGTGCCAGCAGCCAAGGGACAGTCTCCTACGAGCAGTACTTC
TRBJ2-1 few TRBV4-1 TRBD2 CASSQDPPSGGANEQFF TGCGCCAGCAGCCAAGATCCTCCTAGCGGGGGGGCCAATGAGCAGTTCTTC
TRBJ1-6 few TRBV7-9 - CASSKRGPLNNSPLHF TGTGCCAGCAGTAAACGCGGCCCGCTCAATAATTCACCCCTCCACTTT
TRBJ2-3 - TRBV24-1 - CATSTGTFTDTQYF TGTGCCACCTCCACCGGGACTTTCACAGATACGCAGTATTTT
TRBJ2-1 - TRBV11-2 TRBD2 CASSTPHLTSGSYEQFF TGTGCCAGCAGCACCCCCCATTTGACTAGCGGGAGCTATGAGCAGTTCTTC
TRBJ2-3 - TRBV7-2 - CASSQRSTDTQYF TGTGCCAGCAGCCAGCGGAGCACAGATACGCAGTATTTT
TRBJ1-2 few TRBV30 TRBD1 CAWSTGGSYGYTF TGTGCCTGGAGCACAGGGGGCTCCTATGGCTACACCTTC
TRBJ2-7 few TRBV4-3 - CASSQDRGPPYEQYF TGCGCCAGCAGCCAAGATCGGGGGCCACCCTACGAGCAGTACTTC
TRBJ1-1 few TRBV18 TRBD1 CASRRETGGRTEAFF TGTGCCAGCCGTAGAGAGACAGGGGGCCGAACTGAAGCTTTCTTT
TRBJ1-1 few TRBV3-1 - CASRRYREDTEAFF TGTGCCAGCAGAAGATACAGGGAAGACACTGAAGCTTTCTTT
TRBJ2-7 - TRBV7-9 TRBD2 CASSLVSGRGEQYF TGTGCCAGCAGCTTAGTGAGCGGGAGAGGGGAGCAGTACTTC
TRBJ1-4 - TRBV5-1 - CASSARTWVGEKLFF TGCGCCAGCAGCGCACGTACATGGGTGGGGGAAAAACTGTTTTTT